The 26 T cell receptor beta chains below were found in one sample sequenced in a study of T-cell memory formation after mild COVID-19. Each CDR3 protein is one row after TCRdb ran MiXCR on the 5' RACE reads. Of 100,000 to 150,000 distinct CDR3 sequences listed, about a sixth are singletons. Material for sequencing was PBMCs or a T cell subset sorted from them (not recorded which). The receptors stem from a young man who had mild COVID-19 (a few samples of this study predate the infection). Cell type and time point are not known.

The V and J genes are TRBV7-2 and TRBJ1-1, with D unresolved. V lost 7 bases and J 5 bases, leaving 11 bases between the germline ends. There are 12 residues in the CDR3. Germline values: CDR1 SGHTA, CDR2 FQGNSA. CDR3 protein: CASTTTPTEAFF. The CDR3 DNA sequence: TGTGCCAGCACGACTACACCGACTGAAGCTTTCTTT. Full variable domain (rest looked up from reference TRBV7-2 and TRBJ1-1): GAGVSQSPSNKVTEKGKDVELRCDPISGHTALYWYRQSLGQGLEFLIYFQGNSAPDKSGLPSDRFSAERTGGSVSTLTIQRTQQEDSAVYLCASTTTPTEAFFGQGTRLTVV.

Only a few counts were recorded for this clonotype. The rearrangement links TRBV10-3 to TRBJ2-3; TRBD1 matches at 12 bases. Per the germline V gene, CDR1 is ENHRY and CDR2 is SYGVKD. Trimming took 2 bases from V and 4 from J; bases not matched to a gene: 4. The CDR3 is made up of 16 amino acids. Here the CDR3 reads CAISEPGQGAADTQYF. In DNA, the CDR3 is TGTGCCATCAGTGAGCCGGGACAGGGGGCGGCAGATACGCAGTATTTT.

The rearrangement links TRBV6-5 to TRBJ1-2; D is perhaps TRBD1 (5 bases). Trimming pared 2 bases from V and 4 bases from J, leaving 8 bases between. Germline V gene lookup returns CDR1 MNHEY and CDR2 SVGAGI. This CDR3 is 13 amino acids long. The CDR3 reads CASSYGAGYGYTF. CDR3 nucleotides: TGTGCCAGCAGTTACGGGGCAGGCTATGGCTACACCTTC.

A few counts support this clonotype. CDR3 DNA: TGTGCCAGCAGCCAGGGACTAGCGGGGGGGACGGACACCGGGGAGCTGTTTTTT. It yields the protein CASSQGLAGGTDTGELFF. The chain couples TRBV4-2 to TRBJ2-2, with TRBD2 matching over 16 bases. This CDR3 region has 18 residues. Trimming removed 3 bases from V and 3 bases from J; junction bases left unmatched: 4. CDR1 is LGHNA, CDR2 YNFKEQ, per germline.

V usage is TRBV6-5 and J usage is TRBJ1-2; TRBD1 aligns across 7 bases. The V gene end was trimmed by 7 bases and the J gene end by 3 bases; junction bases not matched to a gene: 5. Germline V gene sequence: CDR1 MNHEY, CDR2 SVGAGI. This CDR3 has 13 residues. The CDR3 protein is CASKEQGYYGYTF. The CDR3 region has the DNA TGTGCCAGCAAGGAACAGGGGTACTATGGCTACACCTTC.

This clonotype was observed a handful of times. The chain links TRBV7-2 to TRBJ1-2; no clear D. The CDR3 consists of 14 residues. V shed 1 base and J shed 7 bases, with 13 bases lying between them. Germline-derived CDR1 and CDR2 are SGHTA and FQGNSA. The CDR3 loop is CASSLESGYTGYTF. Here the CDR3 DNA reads TGTGCCAGCAGCTTAGAATCGGGGTATACTGGCTACACCTTC. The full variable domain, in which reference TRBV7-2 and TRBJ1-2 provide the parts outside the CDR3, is GAGVSQSPSNKVTEKGKDVELRCDPISGHTALYWYRQSLGQGLEFLIYFQGNSAPDKSGLPSDRFSAERTGGSVSTLTIQRTQQEDSAVYLCASSLESGYTGYTFGSGTRLTVV.

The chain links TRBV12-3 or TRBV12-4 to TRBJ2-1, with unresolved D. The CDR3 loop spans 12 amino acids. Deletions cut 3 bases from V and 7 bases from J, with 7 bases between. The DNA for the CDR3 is TGTGCCAGCAGTTTGATCCCGAATGAGCAGTTCTTC. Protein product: CASSLIPNEQFF.

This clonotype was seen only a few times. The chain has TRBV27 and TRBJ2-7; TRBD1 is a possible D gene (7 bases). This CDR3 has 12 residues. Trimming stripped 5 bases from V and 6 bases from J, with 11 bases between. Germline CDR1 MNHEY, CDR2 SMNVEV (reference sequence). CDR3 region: CASSHRGGEQYV. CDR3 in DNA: TGTGCCAGCAGTCACAGGGGAGGCGAGCAGTACGTC.

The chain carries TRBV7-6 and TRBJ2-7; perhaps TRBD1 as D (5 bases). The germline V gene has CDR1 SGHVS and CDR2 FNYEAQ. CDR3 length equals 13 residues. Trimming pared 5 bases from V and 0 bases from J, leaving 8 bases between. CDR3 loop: CASSVTDSYEQYF. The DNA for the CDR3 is TGTGCCAGCAGCGTGACAGACTCCTACGAGCAGTACTTC.

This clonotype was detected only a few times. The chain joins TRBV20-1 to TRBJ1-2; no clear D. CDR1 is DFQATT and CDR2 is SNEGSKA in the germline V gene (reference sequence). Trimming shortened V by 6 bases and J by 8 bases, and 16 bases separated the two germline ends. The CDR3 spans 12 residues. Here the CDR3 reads CSAIEGSKGYTF. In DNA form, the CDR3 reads TGCAGTGCGATAGAGGGTTCCAAGGGCTACACCTTC.

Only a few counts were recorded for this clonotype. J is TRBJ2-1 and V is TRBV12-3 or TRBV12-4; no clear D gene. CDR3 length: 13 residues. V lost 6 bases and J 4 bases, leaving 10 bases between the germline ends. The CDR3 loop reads CASRLNGYNEQFF. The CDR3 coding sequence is TGTGCCAGCAGACTAAACGGGTACAATGAGCAGTTCTTC.

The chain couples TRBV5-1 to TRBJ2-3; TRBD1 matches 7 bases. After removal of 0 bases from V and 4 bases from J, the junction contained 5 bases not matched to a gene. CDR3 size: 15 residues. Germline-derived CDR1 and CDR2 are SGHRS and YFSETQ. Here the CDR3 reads CASSLGDRNPDTQYF. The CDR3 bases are TGCGCCAGCAGCTTGGGGGACAGAAATCCAGATACGCAGTATTTT. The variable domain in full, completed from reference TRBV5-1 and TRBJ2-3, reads KAGVTQTPRYLIKTRGQQVTLSCSPISGHRSVSWYQQTPGQGLQFLFEYFSETQRNKGNFPGRFSGRQFSNSRSEMNVSTLELGDSALYLCASSLGDRNPDTQYFGPGTRLTVL.

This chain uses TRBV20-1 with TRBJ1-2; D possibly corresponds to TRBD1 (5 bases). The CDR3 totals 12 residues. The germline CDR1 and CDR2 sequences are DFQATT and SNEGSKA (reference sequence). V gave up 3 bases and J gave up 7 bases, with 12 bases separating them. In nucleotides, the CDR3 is TGCAGTGCTAGTAGCGGGGCGCTTGGCTACACCTTC. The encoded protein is CSASSGALGYTF.

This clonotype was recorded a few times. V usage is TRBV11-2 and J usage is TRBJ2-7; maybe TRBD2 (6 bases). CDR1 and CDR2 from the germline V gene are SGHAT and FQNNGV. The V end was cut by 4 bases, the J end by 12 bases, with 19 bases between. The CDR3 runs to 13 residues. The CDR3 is CASSSGDFNVRYV. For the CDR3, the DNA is TGTGCCAGCAGCTCCGGGGACTTCAACGTGCGGTACGTC.

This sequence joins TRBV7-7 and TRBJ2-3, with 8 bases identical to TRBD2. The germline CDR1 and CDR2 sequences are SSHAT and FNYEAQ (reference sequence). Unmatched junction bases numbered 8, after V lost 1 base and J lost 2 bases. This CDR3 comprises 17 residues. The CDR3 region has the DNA TGTGCCAGCAGCTTAGGTTCTGCGGGGGGATACACAGATACGCAGTATTTT. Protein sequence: CASSLGSAGGYTDTQYF.

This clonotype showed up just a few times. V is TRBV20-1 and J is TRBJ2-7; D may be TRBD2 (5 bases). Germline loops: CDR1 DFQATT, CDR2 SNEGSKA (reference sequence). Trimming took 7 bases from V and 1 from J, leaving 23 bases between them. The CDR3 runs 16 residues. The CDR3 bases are TGCAGTGAGGTGCAGGCGGGCCTTCCATCATCCTACGAGCAGTACGTC. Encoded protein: CSEVQAGLPSSYEQYV.

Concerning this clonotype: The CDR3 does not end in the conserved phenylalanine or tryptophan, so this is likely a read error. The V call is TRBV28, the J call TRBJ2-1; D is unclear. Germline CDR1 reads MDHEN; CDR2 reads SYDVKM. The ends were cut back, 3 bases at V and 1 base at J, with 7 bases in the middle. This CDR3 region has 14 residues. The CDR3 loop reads CASSFGGSYNEQFL. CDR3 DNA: TGTGCCAGCAGTTTTGGTGGGTCCTACAATGAGCAGTTCTTA.

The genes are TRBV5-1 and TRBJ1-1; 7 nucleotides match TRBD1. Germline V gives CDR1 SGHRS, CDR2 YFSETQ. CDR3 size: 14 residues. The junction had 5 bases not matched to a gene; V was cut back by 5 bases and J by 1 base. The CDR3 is CASRPRQGNTEAFF. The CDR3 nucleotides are TGCGCCAGCAGACCCAGACAGGGGAACACTGAAGCTTTCTTT.

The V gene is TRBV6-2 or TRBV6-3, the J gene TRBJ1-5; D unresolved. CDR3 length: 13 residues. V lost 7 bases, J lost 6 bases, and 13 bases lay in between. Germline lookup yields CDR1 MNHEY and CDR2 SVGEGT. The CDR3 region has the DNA TGTGCCAGCATGGGCGCCGCGGGTCAGCCCCAGCATTTT. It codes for CASMGAAGQPQHF.

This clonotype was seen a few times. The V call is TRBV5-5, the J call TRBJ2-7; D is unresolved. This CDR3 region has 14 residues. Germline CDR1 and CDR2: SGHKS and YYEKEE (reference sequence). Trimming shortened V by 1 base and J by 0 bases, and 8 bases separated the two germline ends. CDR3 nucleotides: TGTGCCAGCAGCTTGTCGGAGAGCTCCTACGAGCAGTACGTC. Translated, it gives CASSLSESSYEQYV.

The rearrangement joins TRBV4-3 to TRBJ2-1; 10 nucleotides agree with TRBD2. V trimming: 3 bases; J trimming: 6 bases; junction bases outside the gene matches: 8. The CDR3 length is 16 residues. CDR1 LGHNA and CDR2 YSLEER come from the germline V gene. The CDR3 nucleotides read TGCGCCAGCAGCCACGATCCGAGCGGGGGGGTCAATGAGCAGTTCTTC. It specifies CASSHDPSGGVNEQFF.

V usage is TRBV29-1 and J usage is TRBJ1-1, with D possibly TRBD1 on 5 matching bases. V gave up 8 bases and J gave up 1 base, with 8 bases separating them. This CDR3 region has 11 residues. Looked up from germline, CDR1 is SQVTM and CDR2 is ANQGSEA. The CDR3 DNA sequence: TGCAGCCACGGGGGGAACACTGAAGCTTTCTTT. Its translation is CSHGGNTEAFF.

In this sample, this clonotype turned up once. CDR3 region: CASSLVAAYGYTF. The DNA for the CDR3 is TGTGCCAGCAGCTTAGTGGCAGCCTATGGCTACACCTTC. The V gene is TRBV7-9, the J gene TRBJ1-2; D is unclear. Germline values: CDR1 SEHNR, CDR2 FQNEAQ (reference sequence). Trimming shortened V by 1 base and J by 4 bases, and 7 bases separated the two germline ends. There are 13 residues in the CDR3.

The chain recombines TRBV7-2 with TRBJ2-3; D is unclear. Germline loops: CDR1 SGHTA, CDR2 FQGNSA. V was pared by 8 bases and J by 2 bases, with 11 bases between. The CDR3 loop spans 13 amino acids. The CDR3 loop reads CASSVGHTDTQYF. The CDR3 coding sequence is TGTGCCAGCTCAGTGGGCCACACAGATACGCAGTATTTT.

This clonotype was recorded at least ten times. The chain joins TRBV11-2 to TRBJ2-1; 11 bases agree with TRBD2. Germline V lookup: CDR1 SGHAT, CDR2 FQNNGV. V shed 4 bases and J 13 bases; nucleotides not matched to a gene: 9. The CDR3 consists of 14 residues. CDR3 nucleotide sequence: TGTGCCAGCAGCTCCGCTCCTAGCGGGGGGCCTCAGTTCTTC. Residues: CASSSAPSGGPQFF.

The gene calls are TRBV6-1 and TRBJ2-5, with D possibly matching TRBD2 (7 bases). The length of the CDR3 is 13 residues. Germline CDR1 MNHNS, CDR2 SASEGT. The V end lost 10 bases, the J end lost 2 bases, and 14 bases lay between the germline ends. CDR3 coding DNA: TGTGCCACCGAGAGGGGGGGTCAAGAGACCCAGTACTTC. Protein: CATERGGQETQYF.